The entry below describes one TCR beta chain. This sample was included in a study of blood T cell repertoires in COVID-19. Across the whole study: In each case, the material was cDNA or gDNA derived from T cells, B-cell-depleted T cells, or PBMCs.

The CDR3 sequence is 12 residues long. The germline CDR1 and CDR2 sequences are SNHLY and FYNNEI. V was pared by 1 base and J by 6 bases, with 6 bases between. In the original workflow: Reference gene primer amplification gave nucleated cell count estimates. TCRdb keeps only in-frame clones here, not all; method: immunoSEQ multiplex PCR. The V and J calls and clone size come from that table; D and trimming were worked out from the DNA. Here the sample spans roughly 230,000 clones, roughly 80% being singletons. The sequence derives from a woman between 55 and 75 years old with active or convalescent COVID-19. Material for sequencing was peripheral blood. The V gene is TRBV2, the J gene TRBJ1-2; D unresolved. This chain's CDR3 is CASSEGGDGYTF. Here the CDR3 DNA reads TGTGCCAGCAGTGAAGGGGGAGATGGCTACACCTTC. Filled out from reference TRBV2 and TRBJ1-2, the complete variable domain reads EPEVTQTPSHQVTQMGQEVILRCVPISNHLYFYWYRQILGQKVEFLVSFYNNEISEKSEIFDDQFSVERPDGSNFTLKIRSTKLEDSAMYFCASSEGGDGYTFGSGTRLTVV.